What follows are 17 T cell receptor beta chains derived from one specimen sequenced in a study of identical twins. TCRdb independently ran MiXCR on the 5' RACE reads; one entry per CDR3 protein. The sample yields more than 400,000 distinct CDR3 sequences, roughly 15% seen once. This sample also belongs to another study, concerning yellow fever vaccine responses in identical twins.

The specimen was CD4+ T cells sorted from blood. Receptors originate from a woman younger than 30 in good health.

This clonotype occurred a few times. The CDR3 protein is CASTRTVSSGANVLTF. As DNA, the CDR3 is TGTGCCAGCACCCGGACAGTGTCCTCTGGGGCCAACGTCCTGACTTTC. This chain links TRBV12-3 or TRBV12-4 with TRBJ2-6; TRBD1 might be the D (6 bases). This CDR3 is built from 16 residues. Between the trimmed V and J ends, which lost 7 bases and 0 bases, there was a span of 13 bases.

This clonotype has only a few counts. V gene TRBV7-9 combines with J gene TRBJ2-5; D not resolved. The CDR3 is made up of 14 amino acids. Germline V lookup: CDR1 SEHNR, CDR2 FQNEAQ (reference sequence). Trimming removed 5 bases from V and 1 base from J, with 11 bases in between. CDR3 coding DNA: TGTGCCAGCAGCCCGAGACGGATCCAAGAGACCCAGTACTTC. This sequence encodes CASSPRRIQETQYF. Full variable domain (missing parts from reference TRBV7-9 and TRBJ2-5): DTGVSQNPRHKITKRGQNVTFRCDPISEHNRLYWYRQTLGQGPEFLTYFQNEAQLEKSRLLSDRFSAERPKGSFSTLEIQRTEQGDSAMYLCASSPRRIQETQYFGPGTRLLVL.

This clonotype was detected a few times. The CDR3 loop reads CASNGESGSYEQYV. Here the CDR3 DNA reads TGCGCCAGCAACGGGGAAAGCGGGTCTTACGAGCAGTACGTC. The J gene is TRBJ2-7, the V gene TRBV5-1, with D perhaps matching TRBD2 (6 bases). Trimming removed 6 bases at V and 4 bases at J, with 17 bases between. This CDR3 region has 14 residues. The germline V gene has CDR1 SGHRS and CDR2 YFSETQ.

For this clonotype: A read error may account for a junction end that differs from germline. V is TRBV11-1 and J is TRBJ2-1; a possible D gene is TRBD2 (5 bases). This CDR3 has 17 residues. Germline loops: CDR1 SGHAT, CDR2 FQDESV (reference sequence). CDR3 sequence: CASTLIGRASSYKEQFF. In nucleotides, the CDR3 is TGTGCCAGCACCCTCATTGGGCGGGCCAGCTCCTACAAAGAGCAGTTCTTC.

This clonotype was observed a handful of times. The chain couples TRBV20-1 to TRBJ1-2, with unresolved D. Germline CDR1 DFQATT, CDR2 SNEGSKA (reference sequence). The V end was cut by 4 bases, the J end by 4 bases, with 16 bases between. CDR3 length equals 14 residues. The CDR3 nucleotides read TGCAGTGCTATCTCCCGACCGGAGAGCTATGGCTACACCTTC. Its protein is CSAISRPESYGYTF.

V gene TRBV7-8 combines with J gene TRBJ1-4; 8 bases match TRBD1. This CDR3 spans 15 amino acids. Germline V lookup: CDR1 SGHVS, CDR2 FQNEAQ. V dropped 6 bases and J dropped 5; count of bases not matched to a gene: 8. The DNA of the CDR3 is TGTGCCAGCAGAAAAGACGGACAGGGCAATGAAAAACTGTTTTTT. Translation gives CASRKDGQGNEKLFF.

This clonotype occurred a few times. The rearrangement links TRBV29-1 to TRBJ2-1, with TRBD2 matching 8 bases. J gave up 7 bases and V 7 bases, and 6 bases lay outside the gene matches. The germline CDR1 and CDR2 sequences are SQVTM and ANQGSEA. This CDR3 has 12 amino acids. DNA of the CDR3: TGCAGCGCCGGACTAGCTGCAAATGAGCAGTTCTTC. Translation: CSAGLAANEQFF.

This clonotype has only a few counts. The chain couples TRBV28 to TRBJ2-5; 10 nucleotides line up with TRBD2. The V gene end was trimmed by 2 bases and the J gene end by 6 bases; junction bases not matched to a gene: 9. This CDR3 is 16 amino acids long. Germline loops: CDR1 MDHEN, CDR2 SYDVKM. The CDR3 loop reads CASSLATSGKSQTQYF. The CDR3 DNA is TGTGCCAGCAGTTTAGCCACTAGCGGGAAGTCTCAGACCCAGTACTTC.

This clonotype was seen more than once but under ten times. This chain connects TRBV7-8 to TRBJ1-2; D possibly corresponds to TRBD1 (6 bases). The CDR3 length is 15 residues. The V end was cut by 1 base, the J end by 3 bases, with 12 bases between. CDR1 SGHVS and CDR2 FQNEAQ come from the germline V gene. The CDR3 loop reads CASSLEGGLDYGYTF. CDR3 bases: TGTGCCAGCAGCTTAGAAGGGGGGCTGGACTATGGCTACACCTTC.

This chain connects TRBV20-1 to TRBJ2-3, with D unclear. The CDR3 covers 13 residues. The germline gives CDR1 DFQATT, CDR2 SNEGSKA (reference sequence). The V and J ends lost 3 bases and 5 bases respectively, with 12 bases between them. CDR3 DNA: TGCAGTGCTAGGTGGAAGGCGGAAGATACGCAGTATTTT. Translation gives CSARWKAEDTQYF.

The rearrangement joins TRBV28 to TRBJ2-2; the D is unclear. V lost 2 bases to trimming and J lost 6 bases, with 10 bases between them. Germline CDR1 and CDR2: MDHEN and SYDVKM. The length of the CDR3 is 14 residues. The chain's CDR3 is CASSLPLIAGELFF. For the CDR3, the DNA is TGTGCCAGCAGTTTACCCTTAATCGCCGGGGAGCTGTTTTTT.

The rearrangement joins TRBV18 to TRBJ2-7; 15 bases are a match to TRBD2. The length of the CDR3 is 18 residues. V gave up 6 bases and J gave up 6 bases; unmatched junction bases: 15. CDR1 and CDR2 from the germline V gene are KGHSH and LQKENI. Here the CDR3 DNA reads TGTGCCAGCTCCCATCCGGGACTAGCGGGAGGAGGGACCAGCGAGCAGTACTTC. This codes for CASSHPGLAGGGTSEQYF.

This clonotype was counted only a few times. V gene TRBV29-1 combines with J gene TRBJ1-2; unclear D gene. CDR3 size: 12 residues. V shed 4 bases and J shed 8 bases, with 14 bases lying between them. The germline CDR1 and CDR2 sequences are SQVTM and ANQGSEA. Here the CDR3 reads CSVALRAPGYTF. The CDR3 DNA is TGCAGCGTTGCTTTACGAGCCCCGGGCTACACCTTC.

CDR3 in amino acids: CASSPAGGSQETQYF. The CDR3 bases are TGTGCCAGCTCACCAGCCGGGGGGTCCCAAGAGACCCAGTACTTC. The V call is TRBV18, the J call TRBJ2-5; 7 positions match TRBD2. With V trimmed by 2 bases and J by 1 base, 4 bases remained unmatched. The CDR3 runs 15 residues. Germline values: CDR1 KGHSH, CDR2 LQKENI.

This sequence joins TRBV28 and TRBJ2-7, with TRBD2 identical over 10 bases. Trimming removed 3 bases from V and 3 bases from J; junction bases left unmatched: 8. Germline loops: CDR1 MDHEN, CDR2 SYDVKM. The CDR3 has 16 residues. CDR3 loop: CASSFASGRGIYEQYF. DNA for the CDR3: TGTGCCAGCAGTTTTGCTAGCGGGAGAGGTATCTACGAGCAGTACTTC.

This clonotype has only a few counts. This chain uses TRBV5-1 with TRBJ2-5; no reliable D call. V was trimmed by 0 bases and J by 5 bases, leaving 11 bases between them. The CDR3 covers 14 residues. Germline V gene data show CDR1 as SGHRS and CDR2 as YFSETQ. Here the CDR3 reads CASSLGPNVETQYF. The CDR3 DNA reads as TGCGCCAGCAGCTTGGGACCCAACGTGGAGACCCAGTACTTC. Filled out from reference TRBV5-1 and TRBJ2-5, the complete variable domain reads KAGVTQTPRYLIKTRGQQVTLSCSPISGHRSVSWYQQTPGQGLQFLFEYFSETQRNKGNFPGRFSGRQFSNSRSEMNVSTLELGDSALYLCASSLGPNVETQYFGPGTRLLVL.

This clonotype was recorded a few times. The V call is TRBV24-1, the J call TRBJ2-3; TRBD1 aligns across 10 bases. V dropped 10 bases and J dropped 5; count of bases not matched to a gene: 2. The CDR3 has 12 amino acids. Germline V lookup: CDR1 KGHDR, CDR2 SFDVKD. Here the CDR3 DNA reads TGTGCCACGGGACAGGGGAAAGATACGCAGTATTTT. It specifies CATGQGKDTQYF.